These 25 T cell receptor beta chains were sequenced from one sample in a study of blood T cells in healthy people across ages. Then a second PCR, running roughly 7 to 11 cycles, was carried out with a sample-barcoded 5' primer and a J-beta primer mix. TCRdb re-derived calls from the 5' RACE reads in MiXCR, one entry per CDR3 protein. In the table there are about 780,000 distinct CDR3 sequences, roughly 26% of which are singletons. A further study also used this sample, focusing on T cells of mothers and their children.

Sequencing was carried out using blood. These TCRs come from a boy younger than 18 in good health.

The chain has TRBV12-3 or TRBV12-4 and TRBJ1-1, with no clear D. The CDR3 has 13 residues. Trimming left V 0 bases short and J 10 bases short, with 12 bases between. CDR3 sequence: CASSLARGGGAFF. CDR3 nucleotides: TGTGCCAGCAGTTTAGCGCGAGGAGGAGGAGCTTTCTTT.

The chain couples TRBV7-6 to TRBJ2-5; 12 bases fit TRBD2. This CDR3 is built from 15 residues. Germline V gene sequence: CDR1 SGHVS, CDR2 FNYEAQ. The V gene end was trimmed by 6 bases and the J gene end by 6 bases; junction bases not matched to a gene: 8. The CDR3 loop is CASSSTSGGGKTQYF. In DNA form, the CDR3 reads TGTGCCAGCAGTTCGACTAGCGGGGGCGGGAAGACCCAGTACTTC.

The chain uses TRBV30 and TRBJ2-3; 11 bases map to TRBD2. CDR1 is GTSNPN, CDR2 SVGIG, per germline (reference sequence). The CDR3 length is 13 residues. V trimming: 2 bases; J trimming: 6 bases; junction bases outside the gene matches: 1. For the CDR3, the DNA is TGTGCCTGGAGTATAGCGGGGGGGGATACGCAGTATTTT. Protein product: CAWSIAGGDTQYF. The variable domain in full, with the rest retrieved from reference TRBV30 and TRBJ2-3, is SQTIHQWPATLVQPVGSPLSLECTVEGTSNPNLYWYRQAAGRGLQLLFYSVGIGQISSEVPQNLSASRPQDRQFILSSKKLLLSDSGFYLCAWSIAGGDTQYFGPGTRLTVL.

A few counts support this clonotype. The chain has TRBV7-9 and TRBJ2-2; D unclear. This CDR3 spans 19 amino acids. V shed 2 bases and J shed 4 bases, with 23 bases lying between them. Germline values: CDR1 SEHNR, CDR2 FQNEAQ (reference sequence). The CDR3 region has the DNA TGTGCCAGCAGCTTATTCAAGGGTTCCCTATGGTCGGGCACCGGGGAGCTGTTTTTT. Protein product: CASSLFKGSLWSGTGELFF.

This clonotype showed up many times. This chain uses TRBV5-5 with TRBJ2-7; D uncertain. This CDR3 is 13 amino acids long. Deletions cut 4 bases from V and 0 bases from J, with 8 bases between. The germline V gene has CDR1 SGHKS and CDR2 YYEKEE (reference sequence). The CDR3 reads CASSPRVSYEQYF. CDR3 nucleotide sequence: TGTGCCAGCAGCCCCCGGGTCTCCTACGAGCAGTACTTC.

The CDR3 coding sequence is TGTGCCAGCAGTCCGGGACATGAGGGTTCCTACGAGCAGTACTTC. Its translation: CASSPGHEGSYEQYF. J is TRBJ2-7 and V is TRBV5-5; D perhaps matches TRBD1 (6 bases). Trimming removed 5 bases at V and 1 base at J, with 16 bases between. The CDR3 length is 15 residues. Per the germline V gene, CDR1 is SGHKS and CDR2 is YYEKEE (reference sequence).

This clonotype was detected a few times. The J gene is TRBJ2-1, the V gene TRBV12-3 or TRBV12-4; D ambiguous. Trimming cost V 7 bases and J 6 bases, with 13 bases left between them. There are 13 residues in the CDR3. The CDR3 DNA reads TGTGCCAGCACGCGCCTTTTAGGCAATGAGCAGTTCTTC. This sequence encodes CASTRLLGNEQFF.

The sample holds a few counts of this clonotype. V gene TRBV27 combines with J gene TRBJ1-5, with TRBD1 matching 7 bases. The CDR3 runs to 15 residues. CDR1 is MNHEY and CDR2 is SMNVEV in the germline V gene (reference sequence). V dropped 6 bases and J dropped 6; count of bases not matched to a gene: 11. CDR3 DNA: TGTGCCAGCAGCCCTCAGGTCAGGGGGGCTCAGCCCCAGCATTTT. Translated: CASSPQVRGAQPQHF.

The CDR3 DNA reads TGCAGTGCGTCCAGCCCTGGGGCCAACGTCCTGACTTTC. It codes for CSASSPGANVLTF. The rearrangement uses TRBV20-1 and TRBJ2-6; D unclear. With 6 bases removed from V and 2 bases from J, the gap between germline ends came to 8 bases. CDR1 is DFQATT, CDR2 SNEGSKA, per germline (reference sequence). The CDR3 has 13 amino acids.

The CDR3, as DNA: TGTGCCAGCAGTTTAGGGACAGGGAGTGATGAGCAGTTCTTC. Translating gives CASSLGTGSDEQFF. This chain uses TRBV27 with TRBJ2-1; 9 nucleotides line up with TRBD1. The CDR3 consists of 14 residues. V shed 2 bases and J 8 bases; nucleotides not matched to a gene: 4. From germline, CDR1 is MNHEY and CDR2 SMNVEV (reference sequence).

This clonotype was observed a few times. The chain uses TRBV7-6 and TRBJ1-4; TRBD1 matches at 9 bases. Germline CDR1 and CDR2: SGHVS and FNYEAQ. The CDR3 loop spans 15 amino acids. With 1 base clipped from V and 6 bases from J, the junction kept 3 bases outside the gene matches. The CDR3 here is CASSLGRDRDEKLFF. CDR3 DNA: TGTGCCAGCAGCTTAGGGCGGGACAGGGATGAAAAACTGTTTTTT. Full variable domain (remainder filled in from reference TRBV7-6 and TRBJ1-4): GAGVSQSPRYKVTKRGQDVALRCDPISGHVSLYWYRQALGQGPEFLTYFNYEAQQDKSGLPNDRFSAERPEGSISTLTIQRTEQRDSAMYRCASSLGRDRDEKLFFGSGTQLSVL.

This chain joins TRBV20-1 and TRBJ2-4; the D is unclear. Deletions cut 3 bases from V and 0 bases from J, with 9 bases between. The CDR3 is 14 residues long. The germline V gene encodes CDR1 DFQATT and CDR2 SNEGSKA (reference sequence). The CDR3 spells CSARAALAKNIQYF. Written as DNA, the CDR3 is TGCAGTGCTAGGGCGGCCTTAGCCAAAAACATTCAGTACTTC.

The rearrangement uses TRBV28 and TRBJ1-4; 8 bases are shared with TRBD1. Germline CDR1 and CDR2: MDHEN and SYDVKM. The CDR3 sequence is 15 residues long. The V segment lost 6 bases and the J segment 7 bases; nucleotides outside the gene matches: 10. CDR3 nucleotides: TGTGCCAGCAGCTTAACAGGGGGGATTAGTGAAAAACTGTTTTTT. Translating it yields CASSLTGGISEKLFF.

The V gene is TRBV6-6, the J gene TRBJ2-5, with 7 bases aligning to TRBD2. V lost 4 bases to trimming and J lost 4 bases; unmatched junction nucleotides: 3. Germline-derived CDR1 and CDR2 are MNHNY and SVGAGI (reference sequence). The CDR3 totals 13 residues. CDR3 sequence: CASSCRGGETQYF. CDR3 coding DNA: TGTGCCAGCAGTTGTCGCGGGGGAGAGACCCAGTACTTC.

The CDR3: CASSPTRTGYNEQFF. The CDR3 nucleotides read TGTGCCAGCAGCCCGACTAGGACAGGCTACAATGAGCAGTTCTTC. The chain links TRBV2 to TRBJ2-5, with a possible D match to TRBD1 (7 bases). TRBJ2-1 matches the DNA end more closely, so the J call is doubtful. The CDR3 is made up of 15 amino acids. Germline V gene sequence: CDR1 SNHLY, CDR2 FYNNEI.

This clonotype was seen a handful of times. V is TRBV11-2 and J is TRBJ2-4; a weak D match, TRBD1 (6 bases). CDR3 length equals 15 residues. V was pared by 3 bases and J by 7 bases, with 16 bases between. In germline, CDR1 is SGHAT, CDR2 FQNNGV. The CDR3 here is CASSFLNRDVNIQYF. CDR3 sequence (DNA): TGTGCCAGCAGCTTCCTCAACAGGGACGTGAACATTCAGTACTTC.

V gene TRBV7-9 combines with J gene TRBJ2-3; 13 nucleotides match TRBD2. After removal of 7 bases from V and 2 bases from J, the junction contained 3 bases not matched to a gene. Germline V lookup: CDR1 SEHNR, CDR2 FQNEAQ (reference sequence). CDR3 size: 15 residues. CDR3 amino acids: CASKGTSGITDTQYF. In DNA, the CDR3 is TGTGCCAGCAAAGGGACTAGCGGGATCACAGATACGCAGTATTTT.

The V call is TRBV7-9, the J call TRBJ2-7, with D tentatively TRBD1 or TRBD2 (5 bases each). V was pared by 5 bases and J by 6 bases, with 11 bases between. The CDR3 spans 12 residues. CDR1 is SEHNR, CDR2 FQNEAQ, per germline (reference sequence). The CDR3 nucleotides read TGTGCCAGCAGCGGGGGTGGGTTCGAGCAGTACTTC. Translating gives CASSGGGFEQYF.

A few counts support this clonotype. The rearrangement joins TRBV6-4 to TRBJ2-3; tentative D call: TRBD2 (7 bases). With 4 bases removed from V and 5 bases from J, the gap between germline ends came to 13 bases. Germline V gene data show CDR1 as MRHNA and CDR2 as SNTAGT. The CDR3 covers 14 residues. The CDR3 is CASSAQGGGDTQYF. CDR3 DNA: TGTGCCAGCAGTGCCCAGGGAGGGGGAGATACGCAGTATTTT.

The chain has TRBV12-3 or TRBV12-4 and TRBJ1-4; 8 bases match TRBD1. The CDR3 spans 14 residues. Losses at the gene ends were 6 bases for V and 6 bases for J; bases not matched to a gene: 6. CDR3 nucleotide sequence: TGTGCCAGCAGGAAGGGACAGGTGGATGAAAAACTGTTTTTT. Its translation: CASRKGQVDEKLFF.

The chain is built from TRBV11-2 and TRBJ2-3; 11 nucleotides match TRBD2. The trim removed 8 bases at V and 7 bases at J, leaving 14 bases unmatched. The CDR3 contains 16 residues. CDR1 and CDR2 from the germline V gene are SGHAT and FQNNGV. This CDR3 reads CASGSQVAGGLNTQYF. The CDR3 DNA is TGTGCCAGCGGCTCCCAGGTAGCGGGGGGGCTAAATACGCAGTATTTT.

This clonotype has just a few counts. This sequence joins TRBV5-1 and TRBJ1-1, with no clear D. The CDR3 sequence is 15 residues long. The V gene lost 4 bases and the J gene lost 0 bases, with 13 bases spanning the gap. The germline V gene has CDR1 SGHRS and CDR2 YFSETQ. CDR3 nucleotide sequence: TGCGCCAGCAGCGTAGGTCTACGGATGAACACTGAAGCTTTCTTT. The encoded protein is CASSVGLRMNTEAFF.

This clonotype has only a few counts. The V call is TRBV5-1, the J call TRBJ1-3; the D gene is possibly TRBD1 (6 bases). Germline CDR1 SGHRS, CDR2 YFSETQ. CDR3 length: 17 amino acids. V was trimmed by 2 bases and J by 4 bases, leaving 19 bases between them. The CDR3 region is CASSFGLRGDQGNTIYF. CDR3 DNA sequence: TGCGCCAGCAGCTTCGGGCTAAGGGGGGATCAAGGAAACACCATATATTTT.

The chain couples TRBV5-6 to TRBJ1-2; the D gene is possibly TRBD1 (5 bases). Trimming took off 4 bases at V and 0 bases at J, with 19 bases between the two ends. The CDR3 totals 17 residues. Germline V CDR1 and CDR2: SGHDT, YYEEEE. In DNA, the CDR3 is TGTGCCAGCAGCCGACTCCTTAACAGGTTAGCTAACTATGGCTACACCTTC. This encodes CASSRLLNRLANYGYTF.

This clonotype was seen a handful of times. The chain links TRBV2 to TRBJ2-7; 9 positions agree with TRBD1. This CDR3 region has 12 residues. In germline, CDR1 is SNHLY, CDR2 FYNNEI. The CDR3 nucleotides are TGTGCGGGGGGGGACAGGGTCTACGAGCAGTACTTC. Translation gives CAGGDRVYEQYF.